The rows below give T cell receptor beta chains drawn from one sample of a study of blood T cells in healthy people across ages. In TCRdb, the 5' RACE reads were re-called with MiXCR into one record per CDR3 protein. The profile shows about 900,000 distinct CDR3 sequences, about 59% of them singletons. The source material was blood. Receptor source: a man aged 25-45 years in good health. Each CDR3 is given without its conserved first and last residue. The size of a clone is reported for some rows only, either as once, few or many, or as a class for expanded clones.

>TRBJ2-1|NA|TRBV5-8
ASSLYEQF
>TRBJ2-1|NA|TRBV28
ASSFVGSTSYNEQF
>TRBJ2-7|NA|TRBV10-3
AISPGQSTYEQY
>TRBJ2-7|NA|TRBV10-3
ALGQVSYEQY
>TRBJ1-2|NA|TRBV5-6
ASSWSGRPYGYT
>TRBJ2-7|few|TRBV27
ASSSPIEQY
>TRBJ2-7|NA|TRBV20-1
SAREGLGHEQY
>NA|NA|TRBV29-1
SVSPPGKTYEQY
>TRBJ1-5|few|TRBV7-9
ASSLETGSQPQH
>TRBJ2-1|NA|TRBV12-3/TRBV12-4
ASSPGTSEF
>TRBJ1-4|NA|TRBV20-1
SARPRVREKLF
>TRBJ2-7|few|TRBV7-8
ASSSLGLAGSSYEQY
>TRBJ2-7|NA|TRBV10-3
AISVRGQSYEQY
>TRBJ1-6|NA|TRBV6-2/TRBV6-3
ASSYPGRNSPLH
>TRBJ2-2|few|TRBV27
ASSLSGNTGELF
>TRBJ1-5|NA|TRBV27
ASSLSTGAPLPQH
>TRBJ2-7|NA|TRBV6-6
ASSWTSVSYEQY
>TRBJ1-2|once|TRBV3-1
ASSQDQGLHGYT
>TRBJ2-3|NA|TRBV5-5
ASSPRGDSRTDTQY
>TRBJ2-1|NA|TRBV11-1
ASSQTARGAYNEQF
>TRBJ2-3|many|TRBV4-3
ASSLRFEGGPSDTQY
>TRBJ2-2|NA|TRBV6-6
ASSSTSGNTGELF
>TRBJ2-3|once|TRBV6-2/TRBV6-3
ASSSLAGAPRDTQY
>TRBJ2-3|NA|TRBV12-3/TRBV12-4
ASKSIDTQY
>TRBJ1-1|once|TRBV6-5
ASKRQGGDTEAF
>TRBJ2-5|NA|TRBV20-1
SASPPSRGRETQY
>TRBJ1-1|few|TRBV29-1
SVELRGNTEAF
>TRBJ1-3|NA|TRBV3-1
ASRGDGGSGNTIY
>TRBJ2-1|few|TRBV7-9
ASSIGSYNEQF
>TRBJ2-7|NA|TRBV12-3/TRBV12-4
ASRPSRSGGRYEQY
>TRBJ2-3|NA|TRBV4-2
ASSQEAIAGSFTDTQY
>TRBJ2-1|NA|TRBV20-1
SANPTNSYNEQF
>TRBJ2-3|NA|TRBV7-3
ASSLTPVSDQYTQY
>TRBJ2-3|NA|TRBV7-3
ASSLTADRSTDTQY
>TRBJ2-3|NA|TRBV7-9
ACSLAGAQY
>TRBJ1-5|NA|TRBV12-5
ASGPGTGESNQPQH
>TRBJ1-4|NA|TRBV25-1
ASSSAGQGEINEKLF
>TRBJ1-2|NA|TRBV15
ATSTQDREANYGYT
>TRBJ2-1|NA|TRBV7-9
AKQGSGEQF
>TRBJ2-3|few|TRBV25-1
ASSELDRVTDTQY
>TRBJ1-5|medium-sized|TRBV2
ASSSDNQPQH
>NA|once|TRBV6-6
ASSPLGLAAYEQY
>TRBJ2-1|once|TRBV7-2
ASGTGSSYNEQF
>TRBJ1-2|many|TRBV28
ASNAGHYGYT
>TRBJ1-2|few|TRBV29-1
SAEDSYGYT
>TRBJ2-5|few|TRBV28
ASSLRSEETQY
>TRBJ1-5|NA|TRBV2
ASRPLQGRDQPQH
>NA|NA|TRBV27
ASSLVGAVNEQY
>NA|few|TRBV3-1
ASSQERGLPYEQY
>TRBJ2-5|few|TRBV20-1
SAEQGETQY
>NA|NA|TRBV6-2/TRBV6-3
ASSYQDSWLNEQY
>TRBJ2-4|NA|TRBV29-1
SVKVGQGAIQY
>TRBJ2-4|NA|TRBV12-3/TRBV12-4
ASVSYNEQY
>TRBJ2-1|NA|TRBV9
ASSDGDSANEQF
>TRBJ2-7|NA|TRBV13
ASSLVPGFDEQY
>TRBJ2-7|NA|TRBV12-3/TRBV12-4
ASSLGTGVRYEQY
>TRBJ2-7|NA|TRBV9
ASSVGTGGAYEQY
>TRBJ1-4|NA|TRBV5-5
ASSKDRGATNEKLF
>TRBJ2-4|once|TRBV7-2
ASSSHSRVAKNIQY
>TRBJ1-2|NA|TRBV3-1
ASSPRQGYRSGYT